This T cell receptor beta chain derives from a study of blood T cell repertoires in COVID-19. In the study overall: PBMCs, B-cell-depleted T cells, or T cells provided the cDNA or gDNA that made up the material.

V was clipped by 4 bases and J by 6 bases; unmatched bases: 10. The CDR3 runs 16 residues. CDR1 and CDR2 (germline): SGDLS, YYNGEE. Clones were sequenced by immunoSEQ multiplex PCR, and TCRdb holds only the in-frame ones, with some missing. In the table there are around 120,000 clones, about 86% of which are singletons. This TCR was sampled from a man older than 75 with active or convalescent COVID-19. The specimen was peripheral blood. The chain recombines TRBV9 with TRBJ1-6, with 7 bases lining up with TRBD1. CDR3 in DNA: TGTGCCAGCAGCTCCCAGGGGGACGGGACTAATTCACCCCTCCACTTT. Its protein product is CASSSQGDGTNSPLHF.